The 28 T cell receptor beta chains listed next were all sequenced from one sample in a study of cytomegalovirus exposure and HLA in healthy donors. The PCR ran on 60 Vbeta and 13 Jbeta primers. Sequenced by immunoSEQ multiplex PCR; TCRdb stores in-frame clones only, minus some. In the table there are approximately 160,000 clones, about 65% of which are singletons. What was sequenced was PBMCs. These receptors were taken from a woman aged 18-35 years in good health and CMV-seropositive.

The chain is built from TRBV18 and TRBJ2-4, with no clear D. The CDR3 runs 16 residues. Germline values: CDR1 KGHSH, CDR2 LQKENI. V dropped 4 bases and J dropped 0 bases, with 13 bases sitting between them. CDR3 amino acids: CASSQLIGEAKNIQYF. Here the CDR3 DNA reads TGTGCCAGCTCACAACTAATCGGAGAAGCCAAAAACATTCAGTACTTC.

V gene TRBV4-3 combines with J gene TRBJ2-2; 8 bases align to TRBD1. CDR1 is LGHNA, CDR2 YSLEER, per germline. V lost 1 base and J lost 0; bases outside the gene matches: 16. The CDR3 spans 21 residues. CDR3 nucleotides: TGCGCCAGCAGCCAAGCTCCCGGACAGGGCGGCCCCGCTTCGAACACCGGGGAGCTGTTTTTT. This sequence encodes CASSQAPGQGGPASNTGELFF.

This chain links TRBV5-1 with TRBJ2-1, with TRBD2 matching over 11 bases. J was trimmed by 5 bases and V by 4 bases; bases with no gene match: 5. This CDR3 comprises 15 residues. CDR1 is SGHRS and CDR2 is YFSETQ in the germline V gene. The CDR3 is CASSLLAGANNEQFF. The DNA of the CDR3 is TGCGCCAGCAGCCTACTAGCGGGAGCAAACAATGAGCAGTTCTTC. Based on the CDR3 plus reference TRBV5-1 and TRBJ2-1, the full variable domain is KAGVTQTPRYLIKTRGQQVTLSCSPISGHRSVSWYQQTPGQGLQFLFEYFSETQRNKGNFPGRFSGRQFSNSRSEMNVSTLELGDSALYLCASSLLAGANNEQFFGPGTRLTVL.

CDR3 region: CASSLEAGGSYTF. CDR3 sequence (DNA): TGTGCCAGCAGCTTGGAGGCAGGGGGGAGCTACACCTTC. This chain joins TRBV5-4 and TRBJ1-2; 7 nucleotides agree with TRBD1. Germline V lookup: CDR1 SGHNT, CDR2 YYREEE (reference sequence). Trimming removed 0 bases from V and 9 bases from J; junction bases left unmatched: 5. CDR3 size: 13 residues.

Details on this clone: Other DNA sequences of this sample code for an identical CDR3. The CDR3 nucleotides are TGTGCCAGCATGCCCGGACTAGCGAACGAGCAGTACTTC. Translated: CASMPGLANEQYF. The V and J genes are TRBV6-1 and TRBJ2-7; 9 bases agree with TRBD2. The V gene end was trimmed by 7 bases and the J gene end by 5 bases; junction bases not matched to a gene: 6. CDR1 MNHNS and CDR2 SASEGT come from the germline V gene. The CDR3 sequence is 13 residues long.

The CDR3 is CASSSERLITDTQYF. As DNA, the CDR3 is TGTGCCAGCAGCTCTGAACGACTTATTACAGATACGCAGTATTTT. The rearrangement joins TRBV7-2 to TRBJ2-3; D gene uncertain. Deletions cut 4 bases from V and 3 bases from J, with 14 bases between. Germline values: CDR1 SGHTA, CDR2 FQGNSA. The CDR3 sequence is 15 residues long. Full variable domain (rest looked up from reference TRBV7-2 and TRBJ2-3): GAGVSQSPSNKVTEKGKDVELRCDPISGHTALYWYRQSLGQGLEFLIYFQGNSAPDKSGLPSDRFSAERTGGSVSTLTIQRTQQEDSAVYLCASSSERLITDTQYFGPGTRLTVL.

The chain carries TRBV18 and TRBJ1-2, with TRBD1 matching over 9 bases. The germline CDR1 and CDR2 sequences are KGHSH and LQKENI. V lost 6 bases, J lost 5 bases, and 10 bases stayed unmatched. CDR3 length equals 15 residues. The CDR3 reads CASSYPGTGTYGYTF. DNA of the CDR3: TGTGCCAGCTCTTACCCCGGGACAGGGACATATGGCTACACCTTC.

V and J are TRBV28 and TRBJ2-4; 8 nucleotides line up with TRBD1. The junction had 6 bases not matched to a gene; V was cut back by 5 bases and J by 9 bases. Germline V lookup: CDR1 MDHEN, CDR2 SYDVKM. The CDR3 runs 13 residues. This CDR3 is CASSGQGAPIQYF. CDR3 coding DNA: TGTGCCAGCAGTGGGCAGGGGGCACCCATTCAGTACTTC.

The chain recombines TRBV5-6 with TRBJ1-2; the D is unclear. Per the germline V gene, CDR1 is SGHDT and CDR2 is YYEEEE. CDR3 length: 14 residues. V was trimmed by 2 bases and J by 3 bases, leaving 11 bases between them. The CDR3 nucleotides read TGTGCCAGCAGCTTACGGCAGGCCCACTATGGCTACACCTTC. This codes for CASSLRQAHYGYTF.

Only a few counts were recorded for this clone. This chain connects TRBV7-8 to TRBJ2-2; TRBD2 aligns across 8 bases. The trim removed 4 bases at V and 8 bases at J, leaving 12 bases unmatched. Germline-derived CDR1 and CDR2 are SGHVS and FQNEAQ. The CDR3 runs 16 residues. The CDR3 sequence: CASSSKRERSRGELFF. DNA of the CDR3: TGTGCCAGCAGCTCAAAGCGGGAGAGGAGTCGGGGGGAGCTGTTTTTT.

This clone appeared a single time. This rearrangement joins TRBV6-1 to TRBJ2-5, with D perhaps matching TRBD2 (6 bases). Trimming removed 4 bases from V and 7 bases from J, with 13 bases in between. Looked up from germline, CDR1 is MNHNS and CDR2 is SASEGT. The CDR3 length is 13 residues. The CDR3 reads CASSAETRGTQYF. The CDR3 DNA follows: TGTGCCAGCAGTGCAGAGACTAGAGGGACCCAGTACTTC.

The CDR3 nucleotides are TGTGCCAGCAGTCACAGGGGTCGGCCCTATGAAGCTTTCTTT. Translation gives CASSHRGRPYEAFF. J is TRBJ1-1 and V is TRBV27, with 7 bases fitting TRBD1. The J segment lost 7 bases and the V segment lost 5 bases, leaving 10 bases of the junction unmatched. Germline V gene data show CDR1 as MNHEY and CDR2 as SMNVEV (reference sequence). CDR3 size: 14 residues.

The V call is TRBV13, the J call TRBJ1-4; TRBD1 matches at 8 bases. Germline lookup yields CDR1 PRHDT and CDR2 FYEKMQ (reference sequence). There are 17 residues in the CDR3. V shed 2 bases and J 7 bases; nucleotides not matched to a gene: 12. The CDR3, as DNA: TGTGCCAGCAGCTTACGAGTTCAAACAGGGGGGATTGAAAAACTGTTTTTT. Translated, it gives CASSLRVQTGGIEKLFF.

V is TRBV5-5 and J is TRBJ2-7; TRBD1 matches at 10 bases. There are 14 residues in the CDR3. The V gene end was trimmed by 2 bases and the J gene end by 3 bases; junction bases not matched to a gene: 2. Germline values: CDR1 SGHKS, CDR2 YYEKEE (reference sequence). The chain's CDR3 is CASSFGTGDYEQYF. CDR3 bases: TGTGCCAGCAGCTTTGGGACAGGGGACTACGAGCAGTACTTC.

The chain carries TRBV6-5 and TRBJ1-6; TRBD1 matches 8 bases. V shed 6 bases, J shed 10 bases, and the junction held 8 bases outside the gene matches. From germline, CDR1 is MNHEY and CDR2 SVGAGI. This CDR3 contains 14 residues. CDR3 in DNA: TGTGCCAGCAGCCGGACAGGGACGTCCTCACCCCTCCACTTT. This gives the protein CASSRTGTSSPLHF.

Only a few counts were recorded for this clone. The gene calls are TRBV27 and TRBJ2-3; unclear D gene. The CDR3 has 13 amino acids. V was trimmed by 5 bases and J by 4 bases, leaving 10 bases between them. Germline V gene data show CDR1 as MNHEY and CDR2 as SMNVEV (reference sequence). The CDR3 here is CASSRLGADTQYF. CDR3 bases: TGTGCCAGCAGTCGTCTGGGCGCAGATACGCAGTATTTT.

This clone appeared a few times. The genes are TRBV29-1 and TRBJ1-2, with 9 positions matching TRBD1. Per germline, CDR1 SQVTM and CDR2 ANQGSEA. The junction had 16 bases not matched to a gene; V was cut back by 7 bases and J by 4 bases. The CDR3 runs to 16 residues. The CDR3 reads CSAPNVGDRAVYGYTF. The CDR3 nucleotides read TGCAGCGCCCCAAACGTGGGGGACAGGGCCGTCTATGGCTACACCTTC. Complete variable domain (other parts from reference TRBV29-1 and TRBJ1-2): SAVISQKPSRDICQRGTSLTIQCQVDSQVTMMFWYRQQPGQSLTLIATANQGSEATYESGFVIDKFPISRPNLTFSTLTVSNMSPEDSSIYLCSAPNVGDRAVYGYTFGSGTRLTVV.

For the CDR3, the DNA is TGTGCCAGCAGTACAGATCTATTTAGCTCTGGAAACACCATATATTTT. Protein product: CASSTDLFSSGNTIYF. V is TRBV9 and J is TRBJ1-3; D gene uncertain. CDR3 length equals 16 residues. With 5 bases removed from V and 0 bases from J, the gap between germline ends came to 15 bases. Germline V CDR1 and CDR2: SGDLS, YYNGEE.

The V call is TRBV29-1, the J call TRBJ1-2; 9 bases agree with TRBD1. CDR3 length equals 14 residues. Germline values: CDR1 SQVTM, CDR2 ANQGSEA. The junction had 14 bases not matched to a gene; V was cut back by 7 bases and J by 8 bases. For the CDR3, the DNA is TGCAGCGCTAACCAAGGACAGGGGACTTACGGCTACACCTTC. It yields the protein CSANQGQGTYGYTF.

The rearrangement uses TRBV6-5 and TRBJ1-2; TRBD1 matches 7 bases. This CDR3 comprises 15 residues. V was clipped by 6 bases and J by 5 bases; unmatched bases: 12. Looked up from germline, CDR1 is MNHEY and CDR2 is SVGAGI. Written as DNA, the CDR3 is TGTGCCAGCAGCCTCAGACAGGGTAACCGATATGGCTACACCTTC. Translated: CASSLRQGNRYGYTF.

The V and J genes are TRBV29-1 and TRBJ2-7; possibly TRBD1 for D (5 bases). The CDR3 has 14 residues. Germline CDR1 and CDR2: SQVTM and ANQGSEA. The V end was cut by 6 bases, the J end by 3 bases, with 18 bases between. The CDR3 nucleotides read TGCAGCGTAGGGGTTTTTGGACAAAACTACGAGCAGTACTTC. Amino acids: CSVGVFGQNYEQYF.

This chain joins TRBV2 and TRBJ1-1; D remains unclear. CDR1 SNHLY and CDR2 FYNNEI come from the germline V gene. Trimming took 11 bases from V and 4 from J, leaving 11 bases between them. This CDR3 is built from 11 residues. The CDR3 protein is CAGQFGTEAFF. DNA for the CDR3: TGTGCCGGGCAGTTCGGCACTGAAGCTTTCTTT.

The rearrangement links TRBV29-1 to TRBJ2-7, with D perhaps matching TRBD1 (6 bases). Trimming left V 7 bases short and J 2 bases short, with 9 bases between. Germline lookup yields CDR1 SQVTM and CDR2 ANQGSEA. CDR3 length: 11 amino acids. The CDR3: CSGRTAYEQYF. The DNA of the CDR3 is TGCAGCGGGCGGACAGCCTACGAGCAGTACTTC.

This sequence joins TRBV2 and TRBJ1-4, with TRBD1 matching 9 bases. V lost 7 bases and J lost 8; bases outside the gene matches: 8. The CDR3 totals 14 residues. The germline V gene encodes CDR1 SNHLY and CDR2 FYNNEI. The CDR3 here is CASKRQGVREKLFF. DNA of the CDR3: TGTGCCAGCAAACGACAGGGGGTACGGGAAAAACTGTTTTTT.

This sequence joins TRBV28 and TRBJ1-2; 12 bases fit TRBD1. CDR1 is MDHEN and CDR2 is SYDVKM in the germline V gene. V was clipped by 3 bases and J by 7 bases; unmatched bases: 12. This CDR3 contains 17 residues. The CDR3 is CASSFSQRGQGAGGYTF. The CDR3 nucleotides are TGTGCCAGCAGTTTCAGTCAAAGGGGACAGGGGGCAGGTGGCTACACCTTC.

This clone is judged medium-sized. V usage is TRBV2 and J usage is TRBJ2-3; 7 nucleotides align to TRBD1. The trim removed 4 bases at V and 0 bases at J, leaving 4 bases unmatched. Germline V lookup: CDR1 SNHLY, CDR2 FYNNEI. This CDR3 has 15 residues. The CDR3 DNA reads as TGTGCCAGCAGTGGGGGGACAGCAAGCACAGATACGCAGTATTTT. This codes for CASSGGTASTDTQYF.

The V call is TRBV27, the J call TRBJ2-1; 8 positions match TRBD2. The CDR3 is made up of 17 amino acids. V trimming: 6 bases; J trimming: 1 base; junction bases outside the gene matches: 11. Germline V gene lookup returns CDR1 MNHEY and CDR2 SMNVEV (reference sequence). CDR3 coding DNA: TGTGCCAGCAGCCCCAGGAGGACTAGCTCATCCTACAATGAGCAGTTCTTC. Amino acids: CASSPRRTSSSYNEQFF.

This clone came up a few times. The V call is TRBV27, the J call TRBJ2-1, with a possible D match to TRBD2 (5 bases). Trimming cost V 5 bases and J 9 bases, with 14 bases left between them. The CDR3 contains 13 residues. Per the germline V gene, CDR1 is MNHEY and CDR2 is SMNVEV (reference sequence). CDR3 DNA sequence: TGTGCCAGCAGTGCGTTAGCGTTCGGTGAGCAGTTCTTC. Amino acid sequence: CASSALAFGEQFF.